The T cell receptor (beta chain) described here comes from a study of T cell responses to AZD1222 COVID-19 vaccine. Only in-frame clones appear in the TCRdb table, and some are missing; sequencing was by immunoSEQ multiplex PCR. The sample holds about 150,000 clones; around 88% are singletons and the top ten take around 0.99%. The CDR3 is 15 amino acids. V lost 5 bases, J lost 9 bases, and 11 bases stayed unmatched. Germline CDR1 and CDR2: KGHDR and SFDVKD. This chain joins TRBV24-1 and TRBJ2-2; 7 nucleotides match TRBD1. This clonotype originated in an adult who received the AZD1222 COVID-19 vaccine. Here the sequenced sample was peripheral blood, taken 28 days after the second AZD1222 dose. CDR3 nucleotide sequence: TGTGCCACCAGTGCCCGGGACAGTAGCCGCCGGGAGCTGTTTTTT. Its translation is CATSARDSSRRELFF.